This TCR beta chain was captured in a study of T-cell reconstitution after alpha-beta-depleted transplantation in children. General study findings and limits: Some patients showed high day-60 TCRbeta diversity, which derived from surviving recipient T cells and thymic progenitors. At the one-year point after transplant, T-cell counts and TCRbeta diversity were found to come mostly from T cells that had been newly produced.

Unique molecular identifiers featured in how the TCRbeta library was prepared. TCRdb re-analysed the PCR reads in MiXCR, keeping a single row per CDR3 protein. The table shows fewer than 700,000 distinct CDR3 sequences, with 10% to 15% occurring only once. Concerning this clonotype: Antigen specificity is unknown.

This specimen consisted of PBMCs, mostly from graft donor cells, obtained 360 days after TCRalphabeta/CD19-depleted stem cell transplant. The sequence was obtained from a male patient aged 5 to 17 who had a stem cell transplant for acute myeloid leukemia, so the T cells may come from the graft donor.

DNA for the CDR3: TGTGCCAGCAGCGACCGGACTAGCGGGAGAAATGGGGCCAACGTCCTGACTTTC. Its translation: CASSDRTSGRNGANVLTF. V is TRBV9 and J is TRBJ2-6; 13 bases line up with TRBD2. The V gene's germline CDR1 is SGDLS and CDR2 YYNGEE. V dropped 3 bases and J dropped 3; count of bases not matched to a gene: 6. CDR3 length equals 18 residues.